The 2 T cell receptor beta chains below come from one sample, sequenced in a study of T cells in localized non-small cell lung cancer. TCRdb's table, derived via immunoSEQ multiplex PCR, lists solely in-frame clones and lacks some. The table shows 1,500 to 2,000 clones, with roughly 46% occurring only once. The sequencing here drew on lung tumor tissue, taken before any cancer treatment. Every receptor here comes from a male donor at least 60 years old with stage II lung adenocarcinoma.

The chain has TRBV6-8 and TRBJ1-2; D is perhaps TRBD1 (5 bases). This CDR3 has 14 residues. Trimming cost V 6 bases and J 6 bases, with 17 bases left between them. The germline CDR1 and CDR2 sequences are MNHGY and SAAAGT. The CDR3 sequence is CASRDLGARDGYTF. In DNA form, the CDR3 reads TGTGCCAGCAGAGACCTCGGGGCGCGCGATGGCTACACCTTC.

The gene calls are TRBV6-8 and TRBJ1-1, with 7 bases aligning to TRBD1. Trimming took 5 bases from V and 5 from J; bases not matched to a gene: 5. The CDR3 runs to 13 residues. The germline V gene encodes CDR1 MNHGY and CDR2 SAAAGT. CDR3 nucleotides: TGTGCCAGCAGTCGAGGGGGCGGGACTGAAGCTTTCTTT. Protein: CASSRGGGTEAFF.